The TCR beta chain described here comes from a study of CD8+ T cells in alopecia areata. In the study overall: At a dose of 5 to 10 mg twice daily, oral tofacitinib was given to treated patients.

The trim removed 3 bases at V and 5 bases at J, leaving 6 bases unmatched. Germline V gene lookup returns CDR1 MDHEN and CDR2 SYDVKM. This CDR3 comprises 14 residues. cDNA prepared by RNA extraction and subsequent reverse transcription served as the template for sequencing. Repertoires were generated with immunoSEQ multiplex PCR, while TCRdb's copy carries only in-frame clones and drops some. This sample yields roughly 140,000 clones, of which approximately 49% are seen a single time; roughly 0.99% belongs to the top ten. A FACSAria was used to sort CD4+ and CD8+ T cells. These cells came from PBMCs.

This TCR came from a human donor with alopecia areata. This specimen consisted of CD4+ T cells sorted from blood, obtained at week 0. The V call is TRBV28, the J call TRBJ1-2; TRBD1 aligns across 7 bases. DNA of the CDR3: TGTGCCAGCAGTTTTCCCACAGGGGATTATGGCTACACCTTC. Its protein is CASSFPTGDYGYTF.